This TCR beta chain was recorded in a study of tumor and adjacent non-tumor tissue in lung cancer. In the study overall: There were 12 adenocarcinoma, a couple of squamous cell carcinoma and 1 small cell lung cancer cases. Aged 31 to 76 years, patients included roughly ten men and roughly 5 women with stage I to III disease. Samples averaged around 4 million productive TCRbeta reads each.

The library came from three nested PCR rounds adapted from ARM-PCR protocols. Via MiXCR, TCRdb re-called the multiplex PCR reads, giving one row per CDR3 protein. The data show tens of thousands of distinct CDR3 sequences, about 66% seen once. The germline V and J ends were trimmed by 4 bases and 5 bases, with 17 bases remaining between them. This CDR3 contains 16 residues. Germline V gene sequence: CDR1 LGHNA, CDR2 YNFKEQ. This sample's RNA came from whole unsorted tissue. Chemotherapy-naive patients with new lung cancer underwent thoracic surgery in China, August–late 2014. This TCR was sampled from a man in his 60s with non-small cell lung cancer. The sample comprised lung tumor tissue. The chain couples TRBV4-2 to TRBJ1-4; possibly TRBD1 for D (5 bases). CDR3: CASSRTQGGANEKLFF. Here the CDR3 DNA reads TGTGCCAGCAGCCGTACCCAGGGTGGGGCCAATGAAAAACTGTTTTTT.